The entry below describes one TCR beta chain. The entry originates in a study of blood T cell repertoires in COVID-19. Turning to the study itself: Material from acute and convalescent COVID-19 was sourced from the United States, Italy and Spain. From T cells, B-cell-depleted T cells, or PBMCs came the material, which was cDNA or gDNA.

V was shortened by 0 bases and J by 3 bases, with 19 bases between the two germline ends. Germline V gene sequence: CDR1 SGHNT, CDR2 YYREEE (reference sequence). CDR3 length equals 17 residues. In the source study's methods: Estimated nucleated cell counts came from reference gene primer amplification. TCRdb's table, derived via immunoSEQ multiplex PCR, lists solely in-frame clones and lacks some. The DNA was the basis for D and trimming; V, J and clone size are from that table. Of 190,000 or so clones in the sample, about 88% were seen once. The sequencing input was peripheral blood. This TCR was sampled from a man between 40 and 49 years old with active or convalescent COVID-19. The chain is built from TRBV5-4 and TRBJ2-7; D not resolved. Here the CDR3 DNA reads TGTGCCAGCAGCTTGGCCCTAAGGTCCGGGTTTATCTACGAGCAGTACTTC. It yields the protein CASSLALRSGFIYEQYF. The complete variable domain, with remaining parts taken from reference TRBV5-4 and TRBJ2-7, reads ETGVTQSPTHLIKTRGQQVTLRCSSQSGHNTVSWYQQALGQGPQFIFQYYREEENGRGNFPPRFSGLQFPNYSSELNVNALELDDSALYLCASSLALRSGFIYEQYFGPGTRLTVT.